Described below is a single TCR beta chain sequence and its context. As handled by the study authors: It was from reference gene primer amplification that nucleated cell counts were estimated. Libraries were prepared by immunoSEQ multiplex PCR; TCRdb keeps only in-frame clonotypes and omits some of them. V, J and clone size were drawn from that table, and D and trimming were deduced from the DNA. The data show more than 200,000 clones, approximately 83% seen once. The data were taken from a study of blood T cell repertoires in COVID-19. Study-level background: Samples taken during acute and convalescent COVID-19 were collected in the United States, Italy and Spain. T cells, B-cell-depleted T cells, or PBMCs supplied cDNA or gDNA.

The CDR3 length is 15 residues. From germline, CDR1 is SGHDN and CDR2 FVKESK. The trim removed 7 bases at V and 15 bases at J, leaving 21 bases unmatched. The sequenced sample was peripheral blood. This TCR came from a man between 40 and 49 years old with acute or convalescent COVID-19. V usage is TRBV14 and J usage is TRBJ2-1, with 7 bases identical to TRBD2. The CDR3 DNA is TGTGCCAGCAACCTTCCCGGGAGGACCCCCGGCGAGGGGTTCTTC. Amino acid sequence: CASNLPGRTPGEGFF.